This T cell receptor (beta chain) was profiled in a study of control samples from healthy donors and cancer patients. Some clones are missing from TCRdb's copy, which holds only in-frame ones; the method was immunoSEQ multiplex PCR. Altogether tens of thousands of clones are present, 87% being singletons, with the ten largest covering 4%. The germline V gene encodes CDR1 SGHRS and CDR2 YFSETQ. This CDR3 contains 15 residues. V shed 7 bases and J shed 13 bases, with 24 bases lying between them. Source material: blood. This sequence originates from a woman aged 45-59 years in good health. The V and J genes are TRBV5-1 and TRBJ2-6; D is possibly TRBD1 (6 bases). This chain's CDR3 is CASFGAGEGRGVLTF. The CDR3 nucleotides are TGCGCCAGCTTTGGGGCAGGGGAAGGCCGGGGAGTCCTGACTTTC.